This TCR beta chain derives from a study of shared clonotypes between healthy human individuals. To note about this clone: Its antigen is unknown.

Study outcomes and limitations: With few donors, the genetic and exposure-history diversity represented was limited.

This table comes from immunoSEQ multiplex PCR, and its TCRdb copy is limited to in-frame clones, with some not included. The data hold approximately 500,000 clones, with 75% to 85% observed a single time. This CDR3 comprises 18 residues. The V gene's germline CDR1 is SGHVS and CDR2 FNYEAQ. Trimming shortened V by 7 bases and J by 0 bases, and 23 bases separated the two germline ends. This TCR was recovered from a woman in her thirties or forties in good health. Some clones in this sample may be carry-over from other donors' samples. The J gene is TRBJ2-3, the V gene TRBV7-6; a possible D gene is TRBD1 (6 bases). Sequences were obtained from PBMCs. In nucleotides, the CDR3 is TGTGCCAGCACTTACCAAGGGGGACACCTCTCTAGCACAGATACGCAGTATTTT. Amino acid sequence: CASTYQGGHLSSTDTQYF.